These T cell receptor beta chains were read from a single sample in a study of neurological immune-mediated disorders. TCRdb reprocessed the 5' RACE reads with MiXCR, giving one entry per CDR3 protein. Here the sample spans approximately 59,000 distinct CDR3 sequences, more than 4.5% being singletons. Sequencing used PBMCs. The receptors come from a human donor with multiple sclerosis. The donor label of this sample is uncertain. The CDR3 runs from the conserved cysteine through the conserved F or W. The order of the fields is J gene, clone size, D gene, V gene, CDR3 DNA, CDR3 protein. A D gene is named only where the DNA matches it firmly. Size is omitted from some rows. Given values are once, few, many or a class for expanded clones.

J: TRBJ2-1
size: many
D: -
V: TRBV5-1
DNA: TGCGCCAGCAGCCAAGGGGCCTCCGTTTACAATGAGCAGTTCTTC
CDR3: CASSQGASVYNEQFF

J: TRBJ1-3
size: many
D: -
V: TRBV29-1
DNA: TGCAGCGTTGAAGATCTAGGGGTTGGAAACACCATATATTTT
CDR3: CSVEDLGVGNTIYF

J: TRBJ1-4
size: many
D: TRBD1
V: TRBV5-8
DNA: TGTGCCAGCAGCTACCGGACAGGGTATGGGGAAAAACTGTTTTTT
CDR3: CASSYRTGYGEKLFF

J: TRBJ2-7
size: many
D: TRBD1
V: TRBV18
DNA: TGTGCCAGCTCACCCAGGGGGTTGGACGAGCAGTACTTC
CDR3: CASSPRGLDEQYF

J: TRBJ2-7
size: many
D: TRBD2
V: TRBV5-1
DNA: TGCGCCAGCAGCCCCCGGACTAGCGGGGGGCCGAAGTACTTC
CDR3: CASSPRTSGGPKYF

J: TRBJ1-1
size: many
D: TRBD1
V: TRBV5-1
DNA: TGCGCCAGCAGTTTAGACAGGGGGCTTGCTTTCTTT
CDR3: CASSLDRGLAFF

J: TRBJ2-2
size: many
D: TRBD1
V: TRBV10-3
DNA: TGTGCCATCAGTGAGTCCAGGGGGAGCACCGGGGAGCTGTTTTTT
CDR3: CAISESRGSTGELFF

J: TRBJ2-1
size: many
D: TRBD2
V: TRBV20-1
DNA: TGCAGTCCGAGAGGACTAGCGCAAGGCAATGAGCAGTTCTTC
CDR3: CSPRGLAQGNEQFF

J: TRBJ1-2
size: many
D: TRBD1
V: TRBV20-1
DNA: TGCAGTGCTAGGGGAACAGGGGATGGCTACACCTTC
CDR3: CSARGTGDGYTF

J: TRBJ1-2
size: many
D: -
V: TRBV20-1
DNA: TGCAGTGCCCCGAGGCGGACTTCGGAGAACTATGGCTACACCTTC
CDR3: CSAPRRTSENYGYTF

J: TRBJ1-4
size: many
D: -
V: TRBV20-1
DNA: TGCAGTGCTACCAGTGCAACTAATGAAAAACTGTTTTTT
CDR3: CSATSATNEKLFF

J: TRBJ1-2
size: many
D: -
V: TRBV29-1
DNA: TGCAGCGTTGAAGACCTCGCTAACTATGGCTACACCTTC
CDR3: CSVEDLANYGYTF

J: TRBJ2-1
size: many
D: -
V: TRBV5-1
DNA: TGCGCCAGCAGCTTGGACCTGAGCTCCTACAATGAGCAGTTCTTC
CDR3: CASSLDLSSYNEQFF

J: TRBJ2-3
size: many
D: -
V: TRBV7-8
DNA: TGTGCCAGCAGGGTCCGCGCCATTCCAGATACGCAGTATTTT
CDR3: CASRVRAIPDTQYF

J: TRBJ1-4
size: many
D: TRBD1
V: TRBV5-1
DNA: TGCGCCAGCAGCTTGGTTACAGGGGGTGCCACAACTAATGAAAAACTGTTTTTT
CDR3: CASSLVTGGATTNEKLFF

J: TRBJ1-6
size: few
D: -
V: TRBV5-4
DNA: TGTGCCAGCAGCCGCTACGGGGGAATGAATTCACCCCTCCACTTT
CDR3: CASSRYGGMNSPLHF

J: TRBJ1-2
size: many
D: -
V: TRBV5-1
DNA: TGCGCCAGCAGCTTGGGGGGAGACCGGAGTGGCTACACCTTC
CDR3: CASSLGGDRSGYTF

J: TRBJ2-4
size: few
D: -
V: TRBV15
DNA: TGTGCAACCAGCCAGATGGGTCTAAGGCACATTCAGTACTTC
CDR3: CATSQMGLRHIQYF

J: TRBJ1-2
size: many
D: -
V: TRBV10-3
DNA: TGTGCCATCAGTGAGTCGACCGGGAACTATGGCTACACCTTC
CDR3: CAISESTGNYGYTF

J: TRBJ1-6
size: -
D: -
V: TRBV18
DNA: TGTGCCAGCTCACCGGAAGGGAGTTCACCCCTCCACTTT
CDR3: CASSPEGSSPLHF

J: TRBJ2-5
size: many
D: TRBD2
V: TRBV5-1
DNA: TGCGCCAGCAGCTACGGGACTAGCGAAGAGACCCAGTACTTC
CDR3: CASSYGTSEETQYF

J: TRBJ2-7
size: many
D: -
V: TRBV5-8
DNA: TGTGCCAGCAGCTCTCTGGCGTCCTACGAGCAGTACTTC
CDR3: CASSSLASYEQYF

J: TRBJ2-5
size: many
D: TRBD2
V: TRBV5-1
DNA: TGCGCCAGCAGCTTGGAACTAGCGGGTGGAAAGACCCAGTACTTC
CDR3: CASSLELAGGKTQYF

J: TRBJ2-1
size: many
D: TRBD1
V: TRBV5-1
DNA: TGCGCCAGCAGCTTGGGGGACAGGGCCTACAATGAGCAGTTCTTC
CDR3: CASSLGDRAYNEQFF

J: TRBJ2-1
size: many
D: -
V: TRBV5-1
DNA: TGCGCCAGCAGCTTGCGCACAGGAAATAACAATGAGCAGTTCTTC
CDR3: CASSLRTGNNNEQFF

J: TRBJ1-2
size: many
D: TRBD1
V: TRBV10-2
DNA: TGCGCCAGCAGTGAAACAGGGGGCGACTATGGCTACACCTTC
CDR3: CASSETGGDYGYTF

J: TRBJ2-3
size: many
D: TRBD1
V: TRBV20-1
DNA: TGCAGTGCTCCACCCGGGACAGGCGTAGATACGCAGTATTTT
CDR3: CSAPPGTGVDTQYF

J: TRBJ1-1
size: many
D: -
V: TRBV5-5
DNA: TGTGCCAGCAGCTTGAGTCACAGTGAAGCTTTCTTT
CDR3: CASSLSHSEAFF

J: TRBJ2-7
size: many
D: -
V: TRBV7-9
DNA: TGTGCCAGCAGCTTTAGGGACGAGCAGTACTTC
CDR3: CASSFRDEQYF

J: TRBJ1-1
size: many
D: -
V: TRBV10-3
DNA: TGTGCCATCAGTCCAGGACAGAACACTGAAGCTTTCTTT
CDR3: CAISPGQNTEAFF

J: TRBJ1-2
size: many
D: -
V: TRBV5-5
DNA: TGTGCCAGCCGACCCGGGGGGACTAACTATGGCTACACCTTC
CDR3: CASRPGGTNYGYTF

J: TRBJ2-3
size: many
D: TRBD1
V: TRBV24-1
DNA: TGTGCCACCAGTGATTTAGCCAGGGGGCAGGAAGATACGCAGTATTTT
CDR3: CATSDLARGQEDTQYF

J: TRBJ1-1
size: many
D: -
V: TRBV3-1
DNA: TGTGCCAGCAGCCAAGTGTCCGGGAACACTGAAGCTTTCTTT
CDR3: CASSQVSGNTEAFF

J: TRBJ2-2
size: many
D: -
V: TRBV6-4
DNA: TGTGCCAGCAGTTCGTCCAGCACCGGGGAGCTGTTTTTT
CDR3: CASSSSSTGELFF

J: TRBJ1-5
size: many
D: -
V: TRBV5-1
DNA: TGCGCCAGCAGCGCCGACGGCGGTCAGCCCCAGCATTTT
CDR3: CASSADGGQPQHF

J: TRBJ2-3
size: many
D: -
V: TRBV5-6
DNA: TGTGCCAGCAGCCCTAATGGACAGTTCGGTCGGAGTCTGCAGTATTTT
CDR3: CASSPNGQFGRSLQYF

J: TRBJ2-6
size: many
D: -
V: TRBV6-5
DNA: TGTGCCAGCAGCGCCGGGACACTGAACTCTGGGGCCAACGTCCTGACTTTC
CDR3: CASSAGTLNSGANVLTF

J: TRBJ2-5
size: many
D: -
V: TRBV5-1
DNA: TGCGCCAGCAGGGGGCAAGAGACCCAGTACTTC
CDR3: CASRGQETQYF

J: TRBJ1-1
size: many
D: TRBD1
V: TRBV7-9
DNA: TGTGCCAGCAGCTTGGGACAGGGGGCAACTTTCTTT
CDR3: CASSLGQGATFF

J: TRBJ2-5
size: many
D: TRBD1
V: TRBV7-2
DNA: TGTGCCAGCAGCTGGGGACAGGCGGAGACCCAGTACTTC
CDR3: CASSWGQAETQYF

J: TRBJ2-1
size: many
D: -
V: TRBV29-1
DNA: TGCAGCGTTGAAATGGAGGGGAGCTACAATGAGCAGTTCTTC
CDR3: CSVEMEGSYNEQFF

J: TRBJ2-1
size: many
D: -
V: TRBV5-1
DNA: TGCGCCAGCAGCAACCTCTACAATGAGCAGTTCTTC
CDR3: CASSNLYNEQFF

J: TRBJ2-7
size: many
D: TRBD2
V: TRBV11-2
DNA: TGTGCCAGCAGCCACACGCGGGGGTTAATATCCCTCTCGATCGAGCAGTACTTC
CDR3: CASSHTRGLISLSIEQYF

J: TRBJ1-5
size: many
D: -
V: TRBV29-1
DNA: TGCAGCGTTGTTGACGGATGGAATAGCAATCAGCCCCAGCATTTT
CDR3: CSVVDGWNSNQPQHF

J: TRBJ2-3
size: many
D: -
V: TRBV7-9
DNA: TGTGCCAGCAGCCATAACAGGGAGTTCACAGATACGCAGTATTTT
CDR3: CASSHNREFTDTQYF

J: TRBJ2-1
size: many
D: TRBD2
V: TRBV3-1
DNA: TGTGCCAGCAGCCAAGGGGCTAGCGGGCCCGCTTATTCCTTCGAGCAGTTCTTC
CDR3: CASSQGASGPAYSFEQFF

J: TRBJ2-6
size: many
D: -
V: TRBV4-1
DNA: TGCGCCAGCAGCCAAGTGTGGACTGGGGCCAACGTCCTGACTTTC
CDR3: CASSQVWTGANVLTF

J: TRBJ1-6
size: many
D: TRBD1
V: TRBV11-2
DNA: TGTGCCAGCAGCTCACAGGGGTATAATTCACCCCTCCACTTT
CDR3: CASSSQGYNSPLHF

J: TRBJ2-1
size: many
D: TRBD2
V: TRBV20-1
DNA: TGCAGTGCTAGGACCGGGACTAGCGGGGGGCTTGAGCAGTTCTTC
CDR3: CSARTGTSGGLEQFF

J: TRBJ1-6
size: many
D: -
V: TRBV20-1
DNA: TGCAGTGCCAAACAGGAGCCTGGTTCACCCCTCCACTTT
CDR3: CSAKQEPGSPLHF

J: TRBJ1-4
size: many
D: -
V: TRBV21-1
DNA: TGTGCCAGCAGCAAAGCGCTGAGGGATCCTCGTGCAACTAATGAAAAACTGTTTTTT
CDR3: CASSKALRDPRATNEKLFF

J: TRBJ1-6
size: many
D: -
V: TRBV7-6
DNA: TGTGCCAGCAGTTCGGGACGGAATAATTCACCCCTCCACTTT
CDR3: CASSSGRNNSPLHF

J: TRBJ2-7
size: many
D: -
V: TRBV6-1
DNA: TGTGCCAGCATATCGCCAGGGGTAGAAGAGCAGTACTTC
CDR3: CASISPGVEEQYF

J: TRBJ1-1
size: many
D: -
V: TRBV11-2
DNA: TGTGCCAGCAGCTCCCCAGGTAGAGGGAACACTGAAGCTTTCTTT
CDR3: CASSSPGRGNTEAFF

J: TRBJ1-1
size: many
D: -
V: TRBV5-1
DNA: TGCGCCAGCAGCTTCTCAGGGGACACTGAAGCTTTCTTT
CDR3: CASSFSGDTEAFF

J: TRBJ1-2
size: many
D: TRBD1
V: TRBV5-1
DNA: TGCGCCAGCAGCCTGGGACAGGTTAACTATGGCTACACCTTC
CDR3: CASSLGQVNYGYTF

J: TRBJ1-1
size: many
D: TRBD1
V: TRBV7-8
DNA: TGTGCCAGCAGACGGACAGGTGGAGTGAACACTGAAGCTTTCTTT
CDR3: CASRRTGGVNTEAFF

J: TRBJ2-2
size: many
D: TRBD2
V: TRBV20-1
DNA: TGCAGTGCTAGAGATACACTAGCGGGGGGCGTCGGGGAGCTGTTTTTT
CDR3: CSARDTLAGGVGELFF

J: TRBJ1-4
size: many
D: -
V: TRBV5-1
DNA: TGCGCCAGCAGCTCGGGGCAAAGCCATGAAAAACTGTTTTTT
CDR3: CASSSGQSHEKLFF